A single sample gave rise to the 5 T cell receptor beta chains below, sequenced in a study of radiotherapy plus CTLA-4 blockade in lung cancer. Clones were sequenced by immunoSEQ multiplex PCR, and TCRdb holds only the in-frame ones, with some missing. The sample has 56,000 or so clones, 70% to 80% seen once. This sample comprised peripheral blood, obtained from a patient treated with radiotherapy plus ipilimumab. The receptor set was obtained from a human donor with non-small cell lung cancer who had a complete response to radiotherapy plus ipilimumab.

The chain couples TRBV29-1 to TRBJ1-2, with TRBD1 matching over 9 bases. With 4 bases clipped from V and 4 bases from J, the junction kept 1 base outside the gene matches. CDR1 is SQVTM, CDR2 ANQGSEA, per germline. This CDR3 contains 12 residues. Here the CDR3 reads CSVGQGGYGYTF. The CDR3 bases are TGCAGCGTTGGACAGGGGGGCTATGGCTACACCTTC.

The chain has TRBV18 and TRBJ1-1; no clear D. Trimming removed 3 bases at V and 1 base at J, with 3 bases between. Germline values: CDR1 KGHSH, CDR2 LQKENI. The length of the CDR3 is 12 residues. The CDR3 loop reads CASSPRNTEAFF. The DNA for the CDR3 is TGTGCCAGCTCACCCAGGAACACTGAAGCTTTCTTT.

With respect to this clone: An end of the junction does not agree with germline; a read error may underlie this. This chain joins TRBV7-2 and TRBJ1-1; 7 bases align to TRBD1. Germline V CDR1 and CDR2: SGHTA, FQGNSA. The CDR3 spans 15 residues. In nucleotides, the CDR3 is TGTGCCAGCAGCTTGACAGGGTTAATGAACAGTGAAGCTTTCTTT. It translates to CASSLTGLMNSEAFF.

J is TRBJ1-1 and V is TRBV7-2; 9 nucleotides agree with TRBD1. With 4 bases clipped from V and 5 bases from J, the junction kept 5 bases outside the gene matches. Germline CDR1 and CDR2: SGHTA and FQGNSA. This CDR3 comprises 14 residues. This CDR3 reads CASSYRDRATEAFF. CDR3 coding DNA: TGTGCCAGCAGCTACCGGGACAGGGCGACTGAAGCTTTCTTT.

The chain uses TRBV4-3 and TRBJ2-5; 10 nucleotides agree with TRBD2. The CDR3 spans 17 residues. Germline assignment: CDR1 LGHNA and CDR2 YSLEER. The junction had 5 bases not matched to a gene; V was cut back by 1 base and J by 0 bases. Here the CDR3 reads CASSQGGTSAYQETQYF. CDR3 nucleotide sequence: TGCGCCAGCAGCCAAGGCGGGACTAGCGCGTACCAAGAGACCCAGTACTTC.